This is a list of T cell receptor beta chains from one sample in a study of blood T cells in healthy people across ages. MiXCR, applied by TCRdb to the 5' RACE reads, yields one record per CDR3 protein. The sample has some 1.8 million distinct CDR3 sequences, about two fifths seen once. Sequenced input: blood. Receptor source: a human donor in good health. Both conserved end residues are part of each CDR3. The order of the fields is V gene, J gene, CDR3 protein.

>TRBV6-6|TRBJ1-4
CASSYGDLDEKLFF
>TRBV7-7|TRBJ2-2
CASSPGAQTGELFF
>TRBV7-2|TRBJ2-7
CAGSSGGLRKNEQYF
>TRBV15|TRBJ1-5
CATSPTGAPNQPQHF
>TRBV29-1|TRBJ2-7
CSVRLRDYEQYF
>TRBV12-3/TRBV12-4|TRBJ1-6
CASRIEEFSPLHF
>TRBV7-2|TRBJ1-5
CASSLAVANQPQHF
>TRBV10-3|TRBJ2-5
CAISESGGSEETQYF
>TRBV14|.
CASSQGTGTLYEQYF
>TRBV20-1|TRBJ2-7
CSARDEGALSYEQYF
>TRBV20-1|TRBJ1-1
CSARGQGRAFF
>TRBV12-3/TRBV12-4|TRBJ1-2
CASSFGQAIRDGYTF
>TRBV5-1|TRBJ1-2
CASSLSRQGRFYGYTF
>TRBV7-2|TRBJ1-2
CASSWTEYGYTF
>TRBV10-3|TRBJ2-2
CAISEWDRLYTGELFF
>TRBV10-3|TRBJ2-2
CAISPYRAGTGELFF
>TRBV7-3|TRBJ1-6
CASSLMDRGSPPRHF
>TRBV7-2|TRBJ2-5
CASSLSGAHFPGETQYF
>TRBV4-1|TRBJ2-1
CASSQDLTGASFNEQFF
>TRBV20-1|TRBJ2-5
CSALNEASGGWQETQYF
>TRBV7-9|TRBJ1-2
CASSSIYGYTF
>TRBV29-1|TRBJ2-2
CSVENRANTGELFF
>TRBV7-3|TRBJ2-1
CASSYSRDRGPGNEQFF
>TRBV28|TRBJ1-5
CASHLGLSNQPQHF
>TRBV7-2|TRBJ2-5
CASSLLDRHRETQYF
>TRBV6-2/TRBV6-3|TRBJ1-5
CASSRDREHQPQHF
>TRBV2|TRBJ1-1
CASRHGLNTEAFF
>TRBV5-1|TRBJ1-5
CASSLEGGVGEPQHF
>TRBV12-3/TRBV12-4|TRBJ1-5
CASSFGQGVRQPQHF
>TRBV7-9|TRBJ1-3
CASSLENSGNTIYF
>TRBV20-1|TRBJ1-2
CSASGDRVGYTF
>TRBV27|.
CASGAGTHEQYF
>TRBV6-5|TRBJ2-6
CASSYNWIGANVLTF
>TRBV12-3/TRBV12-4|TRBJ2-7
CASSQTGRVYEQYF
>TRBV4-2|TRBJ2-3
CASSQDPDYDGTDTQYF
>TRBV20-1|TRBJ1-2
CSARVKASGYTF
>TRBV12-3/TRBV12-4|TRBJ2-7
CASSFGTGGYEQYF
>TRBV18|TRBJ2-3
CASSGGQGSTDTQYF
>TRBV4-3|TRBJ1-6
CASSQGPPGPVEAPLHF
>TRBV11-2|.
CASSIVGQGAVEQYF
>TRBV7-6|TRBJ2-3
CASSFGRGQGTDTQYF
>TRBV12-5|TRBJ2-1
CASGFPRLSYNEQFF
>TRBV29-1|TRBJ1-2
CSSSDRPSHGYTF
>TRBV9|TRBJ2-1
CASSDGQGVYNEQFF
>TRBV12-3/TRBV12-4|TRBJ2-5
CASSFRLAGAGRSSQYF
>TRBV20-1|TRBJ2-7
CSARDAAEYEQYF
>TRBV11-2|TRBJ2-7
CASSSDVRAGYEQYF
>TRBV6-2/TRBV6-3|TRBJ2-3
CASRPFFEDGSTDTQYF
>TRBV7-9|TRBJ2-2
CASPAGGTNTGELFF
>TRBV5-6|TRBJ1-2
CASSLPSIESHGYTF
>TRBV15|TRBJ2-1
CATSGRWGALYNEQFF
>TRBV15|TRBJ1-1
CATSSPDTENTEAFF
>TRBV12-5|TRBJ2-1
CASGLVLAGGPNEQFF
>TRBV7-2|TRBJ1-1
CASSLDMGVQAFF
>TRBV29-1|TRBJ2-1
CSVDTLGTYNEQFF
>TRBV5-1|TRBJ2-7
CASSAGRKAREQYF
>TRBV7-9|TRBJ1-2
CASSLAFWGYTF
>TRBV7-2|TRBJ2-7
CASRPLVDQNEQYF
>TRBV12-3/TRBV12-4|TRBJ1-6
CASSPGGSPPHF
>TRBV20-1|TRBJ1-2
CSARDTGQGNYGYTF